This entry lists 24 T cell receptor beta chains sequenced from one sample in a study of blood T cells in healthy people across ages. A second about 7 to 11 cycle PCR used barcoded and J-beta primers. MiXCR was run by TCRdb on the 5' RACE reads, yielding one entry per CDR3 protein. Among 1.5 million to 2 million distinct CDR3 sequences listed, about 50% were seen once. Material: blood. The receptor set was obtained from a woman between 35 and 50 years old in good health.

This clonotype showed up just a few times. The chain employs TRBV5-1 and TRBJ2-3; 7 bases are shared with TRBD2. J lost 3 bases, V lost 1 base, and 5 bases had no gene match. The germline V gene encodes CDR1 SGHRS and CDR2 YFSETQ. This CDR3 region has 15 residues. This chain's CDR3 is CASSLPSGVTDTQYF. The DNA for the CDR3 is TGCGCCAGCAGCTTGCCCAGCGGGGTAACAGATACGCAGTATTTT.

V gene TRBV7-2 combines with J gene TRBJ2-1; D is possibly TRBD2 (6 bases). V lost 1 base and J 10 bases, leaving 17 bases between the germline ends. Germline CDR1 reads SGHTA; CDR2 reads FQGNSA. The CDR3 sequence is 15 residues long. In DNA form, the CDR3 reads TGTGCCAGCAGCTTAGTGTTGTCTAGTGGAGGGGAGCAGTTCTTC. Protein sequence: CASSLVLSSGGEQFF.

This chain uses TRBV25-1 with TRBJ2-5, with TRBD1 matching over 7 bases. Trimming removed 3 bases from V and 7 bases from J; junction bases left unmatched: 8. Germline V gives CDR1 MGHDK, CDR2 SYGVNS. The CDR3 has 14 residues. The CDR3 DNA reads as TGTGCCAGCAGTGATCCGGGACAGAGAGGGACCCAGTACTTC. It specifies CASSDPGQRGTQYF.

The CDR3 is CASSLFAAGQETQYF. DNA of the CDR3: TGTGCCAGCAGCTTATTTGCGGCAGGGCAAGAGACCCAGTACTTC. V is TRBV7-2 and J is TRBJ2-4; perhaps TRBD1 as D (5 bases). Matching the DNA end better, TRBJ2-5 makes the J call doubtful. There are 15 residues in the CDR3. Germline V gives CDR1 SGHTA, CDR2 FQGNSA.

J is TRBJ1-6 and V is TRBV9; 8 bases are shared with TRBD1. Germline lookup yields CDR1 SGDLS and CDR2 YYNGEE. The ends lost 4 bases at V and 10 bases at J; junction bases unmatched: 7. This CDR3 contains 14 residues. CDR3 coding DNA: TGTGCCAGCAGCCCCCAGGGGGCAAGGTCACCCCTCCACTTT. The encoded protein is CASSPQGARSPLHF.

DNA of the CDR3: TGCAGTGCTACCAGACAGGACGACTATGGCTACACCTTC. Residues: CSATRQDDYGYTF. The chain carries TRBV20-1 and TRBJ1-2; maybe TRBD1 (6 bases). Germline V gene data show CDR1 as DFQATT and CDR2 as SNEGSKA (reference sequence). The CDR3 sequence is 13 residues long. V lost 4 bases and J 3 bases, leaving 12 bases between the germline ends.

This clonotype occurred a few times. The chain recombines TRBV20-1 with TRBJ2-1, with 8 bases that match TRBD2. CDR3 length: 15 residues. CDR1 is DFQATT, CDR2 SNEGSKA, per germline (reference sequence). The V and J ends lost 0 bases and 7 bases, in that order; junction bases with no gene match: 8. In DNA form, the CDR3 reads TGCAGTGCTAGAGATCTTGCGGGGGGCAATAATGAGCAGTTCTTC. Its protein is CSARDLAGGNNEQFF.

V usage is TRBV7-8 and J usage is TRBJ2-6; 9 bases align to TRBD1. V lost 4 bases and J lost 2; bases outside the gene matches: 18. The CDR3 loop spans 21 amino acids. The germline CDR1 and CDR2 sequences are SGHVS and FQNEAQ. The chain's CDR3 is CASSSWVNPGQGSTGANVLTF. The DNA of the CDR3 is TGTGCCAGCAGCTCCTGGGTTAACCCGGGACAGGGAAGTACTGGGGCCAACGTCCTGACTTTC.

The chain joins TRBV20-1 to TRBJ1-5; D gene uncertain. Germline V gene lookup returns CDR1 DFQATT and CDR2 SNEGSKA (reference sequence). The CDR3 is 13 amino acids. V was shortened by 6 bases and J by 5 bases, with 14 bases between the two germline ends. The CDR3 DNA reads TGCAGTGCAGGGAGAGGATGGGATCAGCCCCAGCATTTT. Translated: CSAGRGWDQPQHF.

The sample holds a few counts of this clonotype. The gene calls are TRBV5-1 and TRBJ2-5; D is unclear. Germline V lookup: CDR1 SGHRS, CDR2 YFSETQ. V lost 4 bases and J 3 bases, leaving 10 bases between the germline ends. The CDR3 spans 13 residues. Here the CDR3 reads CASSGWSEETQYF. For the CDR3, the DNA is TGCGCCAGCAGCGGGTGGTCAGAAGAGACCCAGTACTTC.

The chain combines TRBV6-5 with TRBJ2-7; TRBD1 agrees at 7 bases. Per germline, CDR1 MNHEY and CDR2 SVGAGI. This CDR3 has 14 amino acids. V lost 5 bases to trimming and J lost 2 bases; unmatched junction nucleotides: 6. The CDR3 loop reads CASSTDRVAYEQYF. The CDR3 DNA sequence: TGTGCCAGCAGTACCGACAGGGTGGCCTACGAGCAGTACTTC.

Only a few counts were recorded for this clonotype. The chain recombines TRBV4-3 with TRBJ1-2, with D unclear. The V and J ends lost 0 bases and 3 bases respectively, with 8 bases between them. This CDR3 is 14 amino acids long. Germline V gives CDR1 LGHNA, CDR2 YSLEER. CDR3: CASSQEREDYGYTF. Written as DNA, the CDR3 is TGCGCCAGCAGCCAAGAGAGAGAAGACTATGGCTACACCTTC.

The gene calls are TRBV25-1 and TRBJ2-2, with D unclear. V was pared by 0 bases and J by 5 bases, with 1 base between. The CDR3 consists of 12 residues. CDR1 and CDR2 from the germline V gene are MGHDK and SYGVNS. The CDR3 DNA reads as TGTGCCAGCAGTGAATATACCGGGGAGCTGTTTTTT. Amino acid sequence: CASSEYTGELFF. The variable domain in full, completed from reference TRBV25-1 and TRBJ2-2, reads EADIYQTPRYLVIGTGKKITLECSQTMGHDKMYWYQQDPGMELHLIHYSYGVNSTEKGDLSSESTVSRIRTEHFPLTLESARPSHTSQYLCASSEYTGELFFGEGSRLTVL.

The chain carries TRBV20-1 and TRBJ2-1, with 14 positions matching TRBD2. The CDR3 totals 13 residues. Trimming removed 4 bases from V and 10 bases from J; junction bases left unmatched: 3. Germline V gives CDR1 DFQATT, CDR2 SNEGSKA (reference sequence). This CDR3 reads CSAKWTSGGEQFF. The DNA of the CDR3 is TGCAGTGCTAAATGGACTAGCGGGGGGGAGCAGTTCTTC.

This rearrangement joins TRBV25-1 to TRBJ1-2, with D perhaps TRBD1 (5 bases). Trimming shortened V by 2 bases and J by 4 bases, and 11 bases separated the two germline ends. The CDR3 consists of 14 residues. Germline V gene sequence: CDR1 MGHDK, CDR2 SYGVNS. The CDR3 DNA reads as TGTGCCAGCAGTGAAAATGGGGGACCCTATGGCTACACCTTC. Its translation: CASSENGGPYGYTF.

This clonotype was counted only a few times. The CDR3 nucleotides are TGTGCCAGCAGCTTAGAGGGACAGGCTAACTATGGCTACACCTTC. Amino acids: CASSLEGQANYGYTF. V gene TRBV11-2 combines with J gene TRBJ1-2, with 8 positions matching TRBD1. Per germline, CDR1 SGHAT and CDR2 FQNNGV. The J segment lost 0 bases and the V segment lost 0 bases, leaving 0 bases of the junction unmatched. The CDR3 runs 15 residues.

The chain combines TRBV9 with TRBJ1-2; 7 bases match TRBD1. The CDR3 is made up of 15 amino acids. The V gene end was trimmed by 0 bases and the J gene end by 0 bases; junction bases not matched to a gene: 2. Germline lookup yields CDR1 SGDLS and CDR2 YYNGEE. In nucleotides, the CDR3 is TGTGCCAGCAGCGTAGCGACAGGGTCTAACTATGGCTACACCTTC. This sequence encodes CASSVATGSNYGYTF.

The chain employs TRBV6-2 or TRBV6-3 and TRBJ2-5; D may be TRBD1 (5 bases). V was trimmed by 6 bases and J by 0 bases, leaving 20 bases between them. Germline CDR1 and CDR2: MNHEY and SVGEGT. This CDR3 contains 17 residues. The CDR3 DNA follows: TGTGCCAGCAGCCAGTACCGAATGGGGCGGAACCAAGAGACCCAGTACTTC. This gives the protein CASSQYRMGRNQETQYF.

The CDR3 nucleotides read TGTGCCATCAGTGAACAGGGGGGTGGCAATCAGCCCCAGCATTTT. Translation gives CAISEQGGGNQPQHF. V gene TRBV10-3 combines with J gene TRBJ1-5; 8 bases agree with TRBD1. Trimming removed 3 bases from V and 2 bases from J; junction bases left unmatched: 3. CDR3 length equals 15 residues. Per the germline V gene, CDR1 is ENHRY and CDR2 is SYGVKD.

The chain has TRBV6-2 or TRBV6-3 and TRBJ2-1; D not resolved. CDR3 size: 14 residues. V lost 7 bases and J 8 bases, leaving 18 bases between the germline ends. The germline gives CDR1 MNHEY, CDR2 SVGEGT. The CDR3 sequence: CASNGPRDLYEQFF. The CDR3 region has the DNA TGTGCCAGCAATGGCCCCCGTGACTTATATGAGCAGTTCTTC.

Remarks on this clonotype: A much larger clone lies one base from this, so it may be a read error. The CDR3 DNA reads TGTGCTAGCAGAAGGACGGGGGACTACAATGAGCAGTTCTTC. It codes for CASRRTGDYNEQFF. The V call is TRBV7-7, the J call TRBJ2-1; weak D call: TRBD2 (6 bases). CDR1 is SSHAT, CDR2 FNYEAQ, per germline (reference sequence). The CDR3 loop spans 14 amino acids.

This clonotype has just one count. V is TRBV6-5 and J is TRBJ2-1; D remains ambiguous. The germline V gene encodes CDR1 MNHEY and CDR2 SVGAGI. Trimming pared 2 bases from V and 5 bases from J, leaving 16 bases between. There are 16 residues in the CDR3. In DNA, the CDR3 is TGTGCCAGCAGTTACGGATCGGCCACACAAAACAATGAGCAGTTCTTC. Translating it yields CASSYGSATQNNEQFF.

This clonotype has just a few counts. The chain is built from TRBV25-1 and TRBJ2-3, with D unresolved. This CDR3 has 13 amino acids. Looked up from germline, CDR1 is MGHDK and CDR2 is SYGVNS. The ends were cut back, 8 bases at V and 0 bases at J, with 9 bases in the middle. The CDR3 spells CASRRSSTDTQYF. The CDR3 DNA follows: TGTGCCAGCCGACGGTCTAGCACAGATACGCAGTATTTT.

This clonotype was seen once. CDR3 DNA: TGTGCCAGCAGCCCAATATGGACTAGCGGGGGGTCTAATGAGCAGTTCTTC. This translates into CASSPIWTSGGSNEQFF. This rearrangement joins TRBV21-1 to TRBJ2-1; the D call in the table, TRBD2, was not verified against the DNA. TRBV21-1 is flagged as a pseudogene. The CDR3 contains 17 residues.